These 16 T cell receptor beta chains were sequenced from one sample in a study of Ad26.COV2.S vaccination and SARS-CoV-2 variants. TCRdb's table, derived via immunoSEQ multiplex PCR, lists solely in-frame clones and lacks some. The sample lists approximately 410,000 clones; approximately 90% were seen once. Treatment given: approximately 18 received Ad26.COV2.S at low or high dose, single or two shots; roughly 5 received placebo; per-sample allocation not given. Sampling was performed 63 days after the first vaccine or placebo injection. The sequences come from peripheral blood, collected in a trial of Ad26.COV2.S vaccine versus placebo. All receptors derive from a person between 18 and 60 years old who received the Ad26.COV2.S COVID-19 vaccine or a placebo.

The rearrangement uses TRBV7-2 and TRBJ1-5; TRBD1 matches at 8 bases. CDR1 and CDR2 (germline): SGHTA, FQGNSA. CDR3 length: 15 residues. J was trimmed by 2 bases and V by 4 bases; bases with no gene match: 4. The chain's CDR3 is CASSSPGQGNQPQHF. CDR3 DNA sequence: TGTGCCAGCAGCTCCCCGGGACAGGGCAATCAGCCCCAGCATTTT.

This clone was observed a handful of times. The CDR3 here is CSVGTGGAYGYTF. The CDR3, as DNA: TGCAGCGTTGGGACAGGGGGCGCGTATGGCTACACCTTC. The chain carries TRBV29-1 and TRBJ1-2; 11 bases agree with TRBD1. CDR1 and CDR2 (germline): SQVTM, ANQGSEA. Germline trimming cut 4 bases from V and 5 bases from J; bases unmatched to any gene: 3. The CDR3 is 13 amino acids.

The V and J genes are TRBV6-5 and TRBJ1-6, with D possibly being TRBD1 (6 bases). Germline V gene data show CDR1 as MNHEY and CDR2 as SVGAGI. V shed 0 bases and J shed 9 bases, with 15 bases lying between them. CDR3 length equals 16 residues. CDR3 DNA sequence: TGTGCCAGCAGTTACTCTAGGGACACCGCCGTTTCACCCCTCCACTTT. Protein sequence: CASSYSRDTAVSPLHF.

The V and J genes are TRBV27 and TRBJ2-3; possibly TRBD2 for D (6 bases). CDR3 size: 15 residues. V was clipped by 4 bases and J by 2 bases, with 13 bases between them. Germline assignment: CDR1 MNHEY and CDR2 SMNVEV (reference sequence). CDR3 region: CASSSPAGTTDTQYF. The DNA of the CDR3 is TGTGCCAGCAGTTCGCCGGCGGGGACCACAGATACGCAGTATTTT.

J is TRBJ1-1 and V is TRBV28; weak D call: TRBD1 (5 bases). Trimming took 5 bases from V and 1 from J, leaving 17 bases between them. This CDR3 spans 16 amino acids. Germline CDR1 MDHEN, CDR2 SYDVKM. The CDR3 reads CASSDSNGHPNTEAFF. The DNA for the CDR3 is TGTGCCAGCAGTGACTCCAATGGACACCCGAACACTGAAGCTTTCTTT.

The rearrangement uses TRBV5-1 and TRBJ2-7; D unresolved. This CDR3 comprises 16 residues. Germline values: CDR1 SGHRS, CDR2 YFSETQ. V shed 3 bases and J shed 0 bases, with 16 bases lying between them. CDR3 amino acids: CASSSSTHLSSYEQYF. CDR3 nucleotide sequence: TGCGCCAGCAGCTCCTCAACTCATCTGAGCTCCTACGAGCAGTACTTC.

This clone was recorded once. This CDR3 reads CASTPPLSYEQYF. The CDR3 coding sequence is TGTGCCAGCACCCCGCCGTTATCCTACGAGCAGTACTTC. V gene TRBV7-2 combines with J gene TRBJ2-7; unclear D gene. CDR1 and CDR2 (germline): SGHTA, FQGNSA. The CDR3 is 13 amino acids. The V gene lost 7 bases and the J gene lost 1 base, with 11 bases spanning the gap.

V gene TRBV2 combines with J gene TRBJ1-1, with 7 bases lining up with TRBD1. Losses at the gene ends were 3 bases for V and 10 bases for J; bases not matched to a gene: 8. The CDR3 contains 13 residues. Germline V gene data show CDR1 as SNHLY and CDR2 as FYNNEI. Here the CDR3 DNA reads TGTGCCAGCAGTGATATTGACAGGGATGTAGCTTTCTTT. It is translated as CASSDIDRDVAFF.

This clone was seen only a few times. The chain combines TRBV6-5 with TRBJ1-1; 7 bases are shared with TRBD1. V was clipped by 7 bases and J by 3 bases; unmatched bases: 11. The length of the CDR3 is 15 residues. Germline CDR1 and CDR2: MNHEY and SVGAGI. The CDR3 spells CASTHTGVPYTEAFF. The CDR3 DNA is TGTGCCAGCACTCACACAGGGGTCCCTTACACTGAAGCTTTCTTT.

V gene TRBV4-2 combines with J gene TRBJ2-2, with D perhaps matching TRBD2 (7 bases). Germline V gene data show CDR1 as LGHNA and CDR2 as YNFKEQ. There are 15 residues in the CDR3. V lost 3 bases and J lost 5, with 13 bases in between. DNA for the CDR3: TGTGCCAGCAGCCAGGGGGGGCAGGGAACCGGGGAGCTGTTTTTT. Encoded protein: CASSQGGQGTGELFF.

The V gene is TRBV7-9, the J gene TRBJ2-2; 9 positions agree with TRBD2. The CDR3 is 18 residues long. In germline, CDR1 is SEHNR, CDR2 FQNEAQ (reference sequence). J lost 4 bases, V lost 4 bases, and 13 bases had no gene match. In DNA form, the CDR3 reads TGTGCCAGCAGCTCGCTACAAGCGGGGGGACGGGGCACCGGGGAGCTGTTTTTT. Translating gives CASSSLQAGGRGTGELFF.

The chain employs TRBV28 and TRBJ2-7; D is undetermined. CDR1 is MDHEN and CDR2 is SYDVKM in the germline V gene. There are 11 residues in the CDR3. The V gene lost 0 bases and the J gene lost 6 bases, with 3 bases spanning the gap. In DNA, the CDR3 is TGTGCCAGCAGTTTATGGGGCGAGCAGTACTTC. Translated: CASSLWGEQYF.

This clone was observed a handful of times. The gene calls are TRBV6-5 and TRBJ1-1, with no clear D. Germline CDR1 and CDR2: MNHEY and SVGAGI. This CDR3 is built from 13 residues. V gave up 0 bases and J gave up 7 bases, with 9 bases separating them. The CDR3 region is CASSYSTVSEAFF. The CDR3 DNA follows: TGTGCCAGCAGTTACTCGACCGTAAGTGAAGCTTTCTTT.

This chain connects TRBV5-1 to TRBJ2-7; 16 bases fit TRBD2. The CDR3 is made up of 18 amino acids. Germline V gene lookup returns CDR1 SGHRS and CDR2 YFSETQ. J lost 5 bases, V lost 4 bases, and 12 bases had no gene match. The CDR3 DNA reads as TGCGCCAGCAGCCAGGGACTAGCGGGGGGGCCACAGAACAACGAGCAGTACTTC. This gives the protein CASSQGLAGGPQNNEQYF. The full variable domain, its missing parts supplied by reference TRBV5-1 and TRBJ2-7, is KAGVTQTPRYLIKTRGQQVTLSCSPISGHRSVSWYQQTPGQGLQFLFEYFSETQRNKGNFPGRFSGRQFSNSRSEMNVSTLELGDSALYLCASSQGLAGGPQNNEQYFGPGTRLTVT.

The chain couples TRBV7-3 to TRBJ2-2, with D possibly matching TRBD1 (6 bases). Trimming removed 5 bases from V and 4 bases from J, with 8 bases in between. The CDR3 extends over 13 amino acids. Germline values: CDR1 SGHTA, CDR2 FQGTGA. This CDR3 reads CASSARGTGELFF. CDR3 coding DNA: TGTGCCAGCAGCGCCAGGGGCACCGGGGAGCTGTTTTTT.

The V call is TRBV19, the J call TRBJ2-1, with D maybe TRBD1 (5 bases). V lost 3 bases, J lost 0 bases, and 9 bases lay in between. The CDR3 loop spans 15 amino acids. Germline-derived CDR1 and CDR2 are LNHDA and SQIVND (reference sequence). CDR3 protein: CASSIYRNSYNEQFF. The CDR3, as DNA: TGTGCCAGTAGTATCTACAGGAACTCCTACAATGAGCAGTTCTTC. The variable domain in full, completed from reference TRBV19 and TRBJ2-1, reads DGGITQSPKYLFRKEGQNVTLSCEQNLNHDAMYWYRQDPGQGLRLIYYSQIVNDFQKGDIAEGYSVSREKKESFPLTVTSAQKNPTAFYLCASSIYRNSYNEQFFGPGTRLTVL.